The present T cell receptor (beta chain) was sequenced within a study of blood T cell repertoires in COVID-19 (dated by TCRdb to 2018 to 2021). Notes on the research overall: The collaborator samples originated in the United States, Italy and Spain and spanned the acute and convalescent phases of COVID-19. A de-identified subject ID, COVID-19 status, age in years and sex were almost always included in the sample metadata. Where HLA class I and class II types were available, the types were taken from metadata supplied by the sample provider, not from assay-based typing. The repertoires were made available in a free public database intended to serve as a resource for research on the immune response to SARS-CoV-2. Samples were obtained from the ongoing ImmuneRACE study (first 160 participants) and from 1,200 or so subjects provided by 6 global collaborators. Deeply sampled blood TCRbeta repertoires from subjects exposed to, actively infected with, or recovered from COVID-19 were included in the dataset. The material from the prospective study consisted of cDNA or gDNA derived from T cells, B-cell-depleted T cells, or PBMCs. Broad study findings and their caveats: Clinical and demographic metadata were provided uncurated, with the amount varying by source and participant.

Another Seattle source contributed samples from volunteer blood donors who had recovered from COVID-19. Each collaborating institution followed its own protocols to collect whole blood in K2EDTA tubes. For TCRbeta analysis, collaborators shipped samples as frozen whole blood, isolated PBMCs, or DNA extracted from either of those sample types. TCRbeta CDR3 regions were amplified from genomic DNA using the immunoSEQ Assay, a bias-controlled multiplex PCR. On the authors' methods: The number of nucleated cells in each sample was estimated by amplification of reference gene primers within the assay. Sequence reads were collapsed and filtered to measure the absolute abundance of every unique TCRbeta CDR3 rearrangement. For each sample, productive Simpson clonality was calculated as the square root of Simpson's diversity index over productive rearrangements. Imported from immuneACCESS, the table was reduced by TCRdb to in-frame sequences with V and J called. These copies leave out some clones; in studies compared against another copy, an unresolved V gene accounts for under half, and the cause of the remainder is not known. The DNA was the basis for D and trimming; V, J and clone size are from that table. In this sample the table shows roughly 240,000 clones, 75% to 85% of which occur a single time. Around 2.4% of the sample belongs to the ten largest clones.

To note about this clone: Its antigen is currently not known. No base qualities exist here, and no much larger clone lies one base off it.

The receptor's source is a man aged 35 to 55 who had recovered from COVID-19. The sample was peripheral blood.

The DNA reads as follows: TGTGCCAGCTCCCTGGGGGGAAGGAGAGCAGCTTTCTTT. Its product reads: CASSLGGRRAAFF. In this chain, TRBV18 is recombined with TRBJ1-1; TRBD1 is a weak D gene call, 5 bases matching. V is pared back by 6 bases and J by 10 bases, with 18 bases lying between the germline termini. The CDR3 numbers 13 residues from cysteine through phenylalanine. Only CDR3 DNA remains: 39 bases, in frame from the first base. The germline V gene specifies KGHSH as CDR1 and LQKENI as CDR2.